Listed below are T cell receptor beta chains from one sample, sequenced in a study of cytomegalovirus exposure and HLA in healthy donors. Data came from immunoSEQ multiplex PCR; TCRdb stores just in-frame clones and leaves some out. This sample has some 190,000 clones, with roughly 78% found just once. The sample taken for sequencing was PBMCs. Receptors originate from a woman aged 25 to 45 in good health and CMV-seronegative. Each CDR3 is given with its conserved first and last residue. The size of a clone is reported for some rows only, either as once, few or many, or as a class for expanded clones.

v_call	j_call	clone_size	cdr3_aa
TRBV4-1	TRBJ1-1	few	CASSLPGGRNTEAFF
TRBV9	TRBJ1-1	NA	CASAKIGGLSMNTEAFF
TRBV5-6	TRBJ1-2	NA	CASSTDRGRNGYTF
TRBV18	TRBJ2-3	NA	CASSPLGQGGTDTQYF
TRBV13	TRBJ1-1	NA	CASSYTGNTEAFF
TRBV2	TRBJ1-3	few	CASMPVSSGNTIYF
TRBV7-8	TRBJ1-2	NA	CASSPQMTPTPPTHSNYGYTF
TRBV19	TRBJ1-2	few	CASSGGDIPYGYTF
TRBV12-5	TRBJ2-7	NA	CATRTGEAYEQYF
TRBV5-1	TRBJ1-5	NA	CASSLEHGNQPQHF
TRBV5-1	TRBJ2-6	NA	CASSLDGQPSGANVLTF